The T cell receptor (beta chain) under discussion was sequenced for a study of T cells in Graves' hyperthyroidism and ophthalmopathy. Study findings and constraints: Ophthalmopathy stood apart from stable hyperthyroidism in a 13 V-J model.

What was amplified from RNA transcripts were TCR beta CDR3 regions. An initial round of RT-PCR targeting the TCR CDR3 relied on the HTBI primer set. Each CDR3 protein is one row after TCRdb ran MiXCR on the multiplex PCR reads. The sample holds about 560,000 distinct CDR3 sequences, around 46% seen once. For Graves' hyperthyroidism to be stable, ophthalmopathy could not progress within 18 months. Hyperthyroidism was newly diagnosed in patients aged 18 to 65 (duration under 2 months). The study excluded patients with uncontrolled infection, other autoimmune disease, pregnancy or lactation. The V end was cut by 0 bases, the J end by 4 bases, with 11 bases between. The CDR3 length is 16 residues. The V gene's germline CDR1 is KGHDR and CDR2 SFDVKD. There are a few counts of this clonotype. Its antigen is not known.

Specimen: peripheral blood or thyroid tissue (not recorded which). The chain employs TRBV24-1 and TRBJ2-2, with D perhaps TRBD2 (7 bases). The TCR sequence derives from a woman younger than 30 with Graves' hyperthyroidism. CDR3 nucleotides: TGTGCCACCAGTGATTTGCTCGGGGGGCCCACCGGGGAGCTGTTTTTT. Encoded protein: CATSDLLGGPTGELFF.